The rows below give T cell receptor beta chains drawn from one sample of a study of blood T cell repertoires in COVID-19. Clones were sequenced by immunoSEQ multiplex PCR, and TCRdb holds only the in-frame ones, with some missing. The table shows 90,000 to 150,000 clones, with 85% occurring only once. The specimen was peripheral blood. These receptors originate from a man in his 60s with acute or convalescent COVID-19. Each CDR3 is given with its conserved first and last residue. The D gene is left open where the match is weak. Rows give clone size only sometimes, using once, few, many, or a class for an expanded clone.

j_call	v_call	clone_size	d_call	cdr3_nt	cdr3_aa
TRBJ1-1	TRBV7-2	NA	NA	TGTGCCAGCAGCTTAGCGAGGCCAAGGGGAGCTTTCTTT	CASSLARPRGAFF
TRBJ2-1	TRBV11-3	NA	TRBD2	TGTGCCAGCAGCTCCCGTGAAGCGGGGGGTCTTAATGAGCAGTTCTTC	CASSSREAGGLNEQFF
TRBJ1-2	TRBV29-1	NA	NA	TGCAGCGTTGAAGAGAGGAGGGAACGGGGCTACACCTTC	CSVEERRERGYTF
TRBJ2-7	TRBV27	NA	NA	TGTGCCAGCAGGACAGATAGGGCGTACGAGCAGTACTTC	CASRTDRAYEQYF
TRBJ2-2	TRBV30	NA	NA	TGTGCCTGGAGTGTTTCAGGCACCGGGGAGCTGTTTTTT	CAWSVSGTGELFF
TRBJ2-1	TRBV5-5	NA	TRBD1	TGTGCCAGCAGCTTTAGGGGGACAGGGGGCTACAATGAGCAGTTCTTC	CASSFRGTGGYNEQFF
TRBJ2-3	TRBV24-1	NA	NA	TGTGCCACCGGTCCAGGGAGCACAGATACGCAGTATTTT	CATGPGSTDTQYF
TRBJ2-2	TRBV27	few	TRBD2	TGTGCCAGCAGTTGGTCCGGCGGGAGGAACACCGGGGAGCTGTTTTTT	CASSWSGGRNTGELFF
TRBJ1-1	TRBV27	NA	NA	TGTGCCAGCAGTTCCTTCACTGAAGCTTTCTTT	CASSSFTEAFF
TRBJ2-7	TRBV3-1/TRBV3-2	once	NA	TGTGCCAGCAGCCAGTTCAGGGGTACCGAGCAGTACTTC	CASSQFRGTEQYF
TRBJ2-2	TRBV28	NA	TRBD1	TGTGCCAGCAGATTTAGGGGGCCGGGCGGGGAGCTGTTTTTT	CASRFRGPGGELFF
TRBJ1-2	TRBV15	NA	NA	TGTGCCACCAGCGCGGGGCTCGAAGGCTACACCTTC	CATSAGLEGYTF
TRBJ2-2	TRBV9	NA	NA	TGTGCCAGCAGCGTAGAAATAAACACCGGGGAGCTGTTTTTT	CASSVEINTGELFF
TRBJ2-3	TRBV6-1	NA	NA	TGTGCCAGCAGTGAAGCTAGGACTGCTACGCAGTATTTT	CASSEARTATQYF
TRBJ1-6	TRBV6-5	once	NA	TGTGCCAGCAGTACAGGGAAGTCCTATAATTCACCCCTCCACTTT	CASSTGKSYNSPLHF
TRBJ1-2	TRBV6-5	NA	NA	TGTGCCAGCAGTTACGGCAGGGGCGAGGGTGGCTACACCTTC	CASSYGRGEGGYTF
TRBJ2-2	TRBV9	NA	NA	TGTGCCAGCAGCGTAGATGGGTCGACAGGGAGGACCGGGGAGCTGTTTTTT	CASSVDGSTGRTGELFF
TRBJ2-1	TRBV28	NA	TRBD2	TGTGCCAGCATTGCTAGCGGGAGGGGGGGGAATGAGCAGTTCTTC	CASIASGRGGNEQFF
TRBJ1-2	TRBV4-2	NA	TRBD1	TGTGCCAGCAGCCGGTCGGACAGGGACGATGGCTACACCTTC	CASSRSDRDDGYTF
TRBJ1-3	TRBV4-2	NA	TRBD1	TGTGCCAGCAGCCAAGAGGGACCGGGGACAGGGTGGGGAAACACCATATATTTT	CASSQEGPGTGWGNTIYF
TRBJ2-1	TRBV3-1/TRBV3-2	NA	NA	TGTGCCAGCAGCGCTGACTACCGGGGGACCTCATGGTACAATGAGCAGTTCTTC	CASSADYRGTSWYNEQFF
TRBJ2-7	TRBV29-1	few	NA	TGCAGCGCAAAGGGGGGGATTGGGTTCGCCGAGCAGTACTTC	CSAKGGIGFAEQYF
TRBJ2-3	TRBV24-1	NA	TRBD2	TGTGCCACCAGTGGACTAGCGGAGGCAGATACGCAGTATTTT	CATSGLAEADTQYF
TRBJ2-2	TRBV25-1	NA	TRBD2	TGTGCCAGCAGTGCACCTCTAGCGGGAGTCGGAACCGGGGAGCTGTTTTTT	CASSAPLAGVGTGELFF
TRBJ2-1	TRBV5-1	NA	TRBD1	TGCGCCAGCAGCGTCGACAGGGGCGTTTGGAATGAGCAGTTCTTC	CASSVDRGVWNEQFF
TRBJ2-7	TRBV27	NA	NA	TGTGCCAGCAGTCCCTTTGTAGGGACTTTCGGACGCGAGCAGTACTTC	CASSPFVGTFGREQYF
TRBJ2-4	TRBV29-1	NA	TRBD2	TGCAGCGTTGAAGAGTGGGGACTACCCGGGAGGGAAAACATTCAGTACTTC	CSVEEWGLPGRENIQYF
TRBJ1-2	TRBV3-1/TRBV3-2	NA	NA	TGTGCCAGCAGCCAAGATACCCGGGAGGGAAGCGGCTACACCTTC	CASSQDTREGSGYTF
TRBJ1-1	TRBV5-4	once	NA	TGTGCCAGCACCCGACGGGACAAGTTGAACACTGAAGCTTTCTTT	CASTRRDKLNTEAFF
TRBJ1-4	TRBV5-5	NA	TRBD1	TGTGCCAGCAGCCCGGGACAGGGGAAGGCTAATGAAAAACTGTTTTTT	CASSPGQGKANEKLFF
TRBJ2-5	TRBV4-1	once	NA	TGCGCCAGCAGCCAAGGGGGGGAAGAGACCCAGTACTTC	CASSQGGEETQYF
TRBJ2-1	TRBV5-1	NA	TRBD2	TGCGCCAGCAGCTTTGGGCTAGCGGGAGATGAGCAGTTCTTC	CASSFGLAGDEQFF
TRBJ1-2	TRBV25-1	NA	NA	TGTGCCAGCAGTGAACCCCACAGCAACTATGGCTACACCTTC	CASSEPHSNYGYTF
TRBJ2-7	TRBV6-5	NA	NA	TGTGCCAGCAGTTCCGATGAGCGGGCGGAGCAGTACTTC	CASSSDERAEQYF
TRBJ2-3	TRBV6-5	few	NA	TGTGCCAGCAGTTACTCGAGAGACAGCAAAAGGTATTTT	CASSYSRDSKRYF
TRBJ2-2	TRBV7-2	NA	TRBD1	TGTGCCAGCACCTACTTCTCCGACAGGGTTGGCGGGGAGCTGTTTTTT	CASTYFSDRVGGELFF
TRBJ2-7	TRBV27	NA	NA	TGTGCCAGCAGTTTATACCAGGGGGGCCCCGACGAGCAGTACTTC	CASSLYQGGPDEQYF
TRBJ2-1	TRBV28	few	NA	TGTGCCACCGACAGAGGCGACAATGAGCAGTTCTTC	CATDRGDNEQFF
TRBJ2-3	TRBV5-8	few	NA	TGTGCCAGCAGCTTGGACCCTCACGCGAGCACAGATACGCAGTATTTT	CASSLDPHASTDTQYF
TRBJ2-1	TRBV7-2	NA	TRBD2	TGTGCCAGTTCCAGCCCGACTAGCGGGAAGACCTACAATGAGCAGTTCTTC	CASSSPTSGKTYNEQFF
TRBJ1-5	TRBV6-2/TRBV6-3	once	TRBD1	TGTGCCAGCAGTACACAGGGGAGAGGCAATCAGCCCCAGCATTTT	CASSTQGRGNQPQHF